Listed here are 3 T cell receptor beta chains from one sample, sequenced in a study of T cells in Graves' hyperthyroidism and ophthalmopathy. TCR beta CDR3 regions were amplified from RNA transcripts. Initially, a first-round RT-PCR of the TCR CDR3 employed the HTBI primer set. TCRdb independently ran MiXCR on the multiplex PCR reads; one entry per CDR3 protein. The sample shows about 360,000 distinct CDR3 sequences, around 25% of them seen only once. Material: blood. The receptors originated from a man in his fifties with Graves' hyperthyroidism.

Many counts were recorded for this clonotype. This chain connects TRBV7-9 to TRBJ2-7; a possible D gene is TRBD2 (5 bases). Between the trimmed V and J ends, which lost 1 base and 2 bases, there was a span of 9 bases. The CDR3 runs to 14 residues. CDR1 SEHNR and CDR2 FQNEAQ come from the germline V gene (reference sequence). The CDR3 loop reads CASSLGTGTYEQYF. The CDR3 DNA follows: TGTGCCAGCAGCTTAGGGACGGGGACCTACGAGCAGTACTTC.

This clonotype was detected a few times. The rearrangement uses TRBV12-3 or TRBV12-4 and TRBJ2-3; TRBD1 or TRBD2 may be the D gene (5 bases each). This CDR3 comprises 16 residues. Deletions cut 4 bases from V and 2 bases from J, with 16 bases between. CDR3 sequence reads: CASSSGTHEITDTQYF. For the CDR3, the DNA is TGTGCCAGCAGTTCAGGGACCCACGAGATCACAGATACGCAGTATTTT.

This CDR3 is CASSTRTGESLGYTF. For the CDR3, the DNA is TGTGCCAGCAGCACCCGGACAGGGGAGTCGCTTGGCTACACCTTC. The chain couples TRBV9 to TRBJ1-2; 9 bases are shared with TRBD1. V lost 4 bases to trimming and J lost 7 bases; unmatched junction nucleotides: 11. This CDR3 comprises 15 residues. Germline CDR1 and CDR2: SGDLS and YYNGEE. Full variable domain (missing parts from reference TRBV9 and TRBJ1-2): DSGVTQTPKHLITATGQRVTLRCSPRSGDLSVYWYQQSLDQGLQFLIQYYNGEERAKGNILERFSAQQFPDLHSELNLSSLELGDSALYFCASSTRTGESLGYTFGSGTRLTVV.